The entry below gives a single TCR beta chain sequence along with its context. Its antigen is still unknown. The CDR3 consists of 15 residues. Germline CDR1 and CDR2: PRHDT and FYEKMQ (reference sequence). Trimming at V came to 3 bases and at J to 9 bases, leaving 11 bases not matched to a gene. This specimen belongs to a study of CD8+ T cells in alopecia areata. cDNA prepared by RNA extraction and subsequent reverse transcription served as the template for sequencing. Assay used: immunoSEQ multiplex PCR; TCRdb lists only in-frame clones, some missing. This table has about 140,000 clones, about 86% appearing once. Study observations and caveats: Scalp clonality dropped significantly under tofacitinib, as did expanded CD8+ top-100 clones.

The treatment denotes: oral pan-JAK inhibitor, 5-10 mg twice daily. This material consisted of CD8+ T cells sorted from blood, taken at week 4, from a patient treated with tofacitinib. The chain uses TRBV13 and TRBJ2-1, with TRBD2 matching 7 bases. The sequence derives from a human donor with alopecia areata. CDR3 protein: CASSLITSPGGEQFF. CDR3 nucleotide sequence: TGTGCCAGCAGCTTGATCACGTCCCCGGGGGGTGAGCAGTTCTTC. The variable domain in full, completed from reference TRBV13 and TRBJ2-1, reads AAGVIQSPRHLIKEKRETATLKCYPIPRHDTVYWYQQGPGQDPQFLISFYEKMQSDKGSIPDRFSAQQFSDYHSELNMSSLELGDSALYFCASSLITSPGGEQFFGPGTRLTVL.